The 9 T cell receptor beta chains reported below all come from one sample, sequenced in a study of T cell changes during pregnancy in multiple sclerosis. Some clones are missing from TCRdb's copy, which holds only in-frame ones; the method was immunoSEQ multiplex PCR. Of some 40,000 clones in the sample, 70% to 90% were seen once. Sample: CD4+ T cells from peripheral blood mononuclear cells, taken in the first trimester of pregnancy. These receptors came from a female donor with multiple sclerosis, enrolled in a pregnancy study.

The chain couples TRBV28 to TRBJ1-3; weak D call: TRBD1 (6 bases). Trimming took off 8 bases at V and 4 bases at J, with 18 bases between the two ends. The CDR3 totals 15 residues. Germline V lookup: CDR1 MDHEN, CDR2 SYDVKM. CDR3 coding DNA: TGTGCCAGCGGCTTTAACAGGGCTACCGGAAACACCATATATTTT. This gives the protein CASGFNRATGNTIYF.

The chain has TRBV7-9 and TRBJ2-7; D is possibly TRBD1 (5 bases). This CDR3 contains 13 residues. V was pared by 3 bases and J by 7 bases, with 13 bases between. Germline-derived CDR1 and CDR2 are SEHNR and FQNEAQ (reference sequence). CDR3 sequence (DNA): TGTGCCAGCAGCTTTAAGGGGCGTCAAGAGCAGTACTTC. This gives the protein CASSFKGRQEQYF.

V and J are TRBV7-9 and TRBJ2-7; weak D call: TRBD1 (6 bases). V dropped 5 bases and J dropped 1 base, with 15 bases sitting between them. The germline V gene has CDR1 SEHNR and CDR2 FQNEAQ (reference sequence). The CDR3 extends over 15 amino acids. The CDR3 sequence is CASSRTLRGSYEQYF. CDR3 nucleotide sequence: TGTGCCAGCAGCCGTACCCTCAGGGGTTCCTACGAGCAGTACTTC.

CDR3 bases: TGCAGCGTTGTTGCGGGAGGCCTCTCCTACGAGCAGTACTTC. Translation gives CSVVAGGLSYEQYF. J is TRBJ2-7 and V is TRBV29-1; the match to TRBD2 covers 8 bases. The CDR3 covers 14 residues. Germline CDR1 reads SQVTM; CDR2 reads ANQGSEA. V trimming: 4 bases; J trimming: 0 bases; junction bases outside the gene matches: 5.

J is TRBJ2-3 and V is TRBV13; D is uncertain. CDR1 and CDR2 from the germline V gene are PRHDT and FYEKMQ (reference sequence). V was pared by 3 bases and J by 1 base, with 5 bases between. This CDR3 has 13 residues. The CDR3 sequence is CASSFTGTDTQYF. CDR3 sequence (DNA): TGTGCCAGCAGCTTCACAGGCACAGATACGCAGTATTTT.

This rearrangement joins TRBV5-1 to TRBJ2-7, with a weak D call TRBD2 (6 bases). V gave up 4 bases and J gave up 2 bases, with 19 bases separating them. The CDR3 sequence is 16 residues long. The V gene's germline CDR1 is SGHRS and CDR2 YFSETQ. The CDR3 bases are TGCGCCAGCAGCCCCCAGGGACCGGGGGAAGCCTACGAGCAGTACTTC. Its protein product is CASSPQGPGEAYEQYF.

This chain joins TRBV5-1 and TRBJ2-1; 13 bases are a match to TRBD2. This CDR3 is 16 amino acids long. Germline V gives CDR1 SGHRS, CDR2 YFSETQ. With V trimmed by 7 bases and J by 4 bases, 8 bases remained unmatched. The CDR3 sequence is CASLELAGGNYNEQFF. The CDR3 DNA reads as TGCGCCAGCCTCGAACTAGCGGGAGGGAATTACAATGAGCAGTTCTTC.

Relative to its sample, this clone is medium-sized. The chain combines TRBV30 with TRBJ1-1; 8 nucleotides line up with TRBD1. The ends lost 7 bases at V and 10 bases at J; junction bases unmatched: 11. Germline CDR1 is GTSNPN and CDR2 is SVGIG (reference sequence). There are 12 residues in the CDR3. This CDR3 is CALDRQGKGAFF. CDR3 bases: TGTGCCTTAGACCGACAGGGGAAGGGAGCTTTCTTT.

This clone was observed a handful of times. The CDR3 nucleotides are TGTGCCAGCAGCTTAAGCGGTCTTTCTGAAGCTTTCTTT. Its translation: CASSLSGLSEAFF. The chain has TRBV7-3 and TRBJ1-1; D is ambiguous. V was trimmed by 1 base and J by 6 bases, leaving 9 bases between them. The CDR3 runs 13 residues. Germline values: CDR1 SGHTA, CDR2 FQGTGA.